This TCR beta chain comes out of a study of post-analysis software for immune sequencing data. Whole-study findings and limits: Patients used four to six TRBV segments, including TRBV5-6, TRBV5-1 and TRBV20-1, more often than controls.

In its sample, this clonotype was seen a few times. Its antigen is not known. Libraries were made from TCR beta cDNA, and they carried unique molecular identifiers. Each CDR3 protein gets one entry after TCRdb re-called the PCR reads with MiXCR. The sample carries 450,000 or so distinct CDR3 sequences, around 40% recorded once. The CDR3 length is 13 residues. The germline V gene encodes CDR1 SQVTM and CDR2 ANQGSEA. Losses at the gene ends were 8 bases for V and 4 bases for J; bases not matched to a gene: 4. The sample was blood. V and J are TRBV29-1 and TRBJ1-5; 11 bases line up with TRBD1. This receptor was identified in a girl aged 5-17 years with multiple sclerosis. The CDR3 sequence is CSHGTGGNQPQHF. CDR3 in DNA: TGCAGCCATGGGACAGGGGGAAATCAGCCCCAGCATTTT.